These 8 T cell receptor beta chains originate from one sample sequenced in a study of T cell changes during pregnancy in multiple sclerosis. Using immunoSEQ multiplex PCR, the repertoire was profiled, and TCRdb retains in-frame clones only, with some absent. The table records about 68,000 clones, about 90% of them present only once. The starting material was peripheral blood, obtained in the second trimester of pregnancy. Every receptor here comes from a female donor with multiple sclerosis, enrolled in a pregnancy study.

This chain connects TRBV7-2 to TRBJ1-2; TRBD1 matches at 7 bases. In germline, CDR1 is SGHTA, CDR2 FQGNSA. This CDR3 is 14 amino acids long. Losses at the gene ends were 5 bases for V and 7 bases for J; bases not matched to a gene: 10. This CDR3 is CASSPGVGGGGYTF. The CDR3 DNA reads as TGTGCCAGCAGCCCGGGGGTAGGGGGCGGTGGCTACACCTTC.

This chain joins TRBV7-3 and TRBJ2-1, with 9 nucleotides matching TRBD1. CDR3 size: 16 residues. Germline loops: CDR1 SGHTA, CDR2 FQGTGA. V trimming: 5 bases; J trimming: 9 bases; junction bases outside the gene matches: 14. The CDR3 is CASSPRAGTGTSEQFF. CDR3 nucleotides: TGTGCCAGCAGCCCAAGGGCCGGGACAGGGACTTCTGAGCAGTTCTTC.

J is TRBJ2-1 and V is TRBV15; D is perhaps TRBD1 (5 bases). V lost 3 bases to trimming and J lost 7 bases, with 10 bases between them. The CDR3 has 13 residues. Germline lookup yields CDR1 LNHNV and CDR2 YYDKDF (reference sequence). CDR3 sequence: CATSRGSGNEQFF. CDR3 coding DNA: TGTGCCACCAGCAGGGGCTCAGGGAATGAGCAGTTCTTC.

CDR3 amino acids: CASTYEGVAGNTIYF. CDR3 nucleotide sequence: TGCGCCAGCACCTATGAAGGGGTTGCTGGAAACACCATATATTTT. The gene calls are TRBV23-1 and TRBJ1-3; D is possibly TRBD1 (5 bases). TRBV23-1 is sorted into the ORF group, with uncertain function. The CDR3 covers 15 residues. V lost 7 bases to trimming and J lost 2 bases, with 15 bases between them.

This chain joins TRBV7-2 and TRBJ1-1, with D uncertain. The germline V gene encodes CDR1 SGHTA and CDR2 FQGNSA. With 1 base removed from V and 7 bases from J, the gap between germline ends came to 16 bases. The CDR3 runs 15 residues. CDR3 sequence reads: CASSLGEASGSEAFF. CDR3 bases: TGTGCCAGCAGCTTAGGGGAGGCCTCGGGTAGTGAAGCTTTCTTT. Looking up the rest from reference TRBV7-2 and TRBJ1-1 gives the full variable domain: GAGVSQSPSNKVTEKGKDVELRCDPISGHTALYWYRQSLGQGLEFLIYFQGNSAPDKSGLPSDRFSAERTGGSVSTLTIQRTQQEDSAVYLCASSLGEASGSEAFFGQGTRLTVV.

This CDR3 is CASRMLGQPYGYTF. In nucleotides, the CDR3 is TGTGCCAGCAGGATGCTAGGCCAGCCCTATGGCTACACCTTC. This rearrangement joins TRBV27 to TRBJ1-2; no clear D gene. CDR1 and CDR2 (germline): MNHEY, SMNVEV (reference sequence). The V and J ends lost 6 bases and 4 bases respectively, with 15 bases between them. This CDR3 comprises 14 residues.

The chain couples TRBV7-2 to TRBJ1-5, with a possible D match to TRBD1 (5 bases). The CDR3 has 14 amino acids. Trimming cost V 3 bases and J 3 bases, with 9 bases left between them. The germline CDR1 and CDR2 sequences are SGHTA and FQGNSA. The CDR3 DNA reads TGTGCCAGCAGCTTGGGGGGTTTCAATCAGCCCCAGCATTTT. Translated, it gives CASSLGGFNQPQHF.

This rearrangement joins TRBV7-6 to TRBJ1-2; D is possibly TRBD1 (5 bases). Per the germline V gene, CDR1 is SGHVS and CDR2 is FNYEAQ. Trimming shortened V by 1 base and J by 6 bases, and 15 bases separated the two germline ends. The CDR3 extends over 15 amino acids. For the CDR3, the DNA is TGTGCCAGCAGCTTAGAGGGGTCCACTTTTCATGGCTACACCTTC. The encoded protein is CASSLEGSTFHGYTF.